The clone carrying this T cell receptor beta chain came up a few times. Its cognate antigen is unknown. In germline, CDR1 is LGHDT, CDR2 YNNKEL (reference sequence). The CDR3 extends over 13 amino acids. Trimming shortened V by 5 bases and J by 6 bases, and 12 bases separated the two germline ends. The people who gave samples were healthy Caucasians from Russia, aged about 6 to 95. A second 7 to 11 cycle PCR used barcoded and J-beta primers. Each cDNA was tagged by a template-switch adaptor containing 12 random nucleotides. TCRdb reanalysed the 5' RACE reads using MiXCR and keeps one entry per CDR3 protein. The table includes about 1.4 million distinct CDR3 sequences, around 55% detected once. The data originate from a study of blood T cells in healthy people across ages. Study results and limitations: Bulk PBMC profiling left naive and antigen-experienced comparisons inconclusive. TCR beta diversity, measured per million T cells, fell in a roughly linear way with age.

The sequenced sample was blood. The chain has TRBV3-1 and TRBJ2-3; D is unclear. The origin of this receptor is a man aged 18 to 29 in good health. The CDR3 DNA follows: TGTGCCAGCAGCGCCACCGTGGGCGATACGCAGTATTTT. Protein sequence: CASSATVGDTQYF.